A few counts support the clone carrying this T cell receptor (beta chain). The data stem from a study of cytomegalovirus exposure and HLA in healthy donors. The CDR3 is made up of 15 amino acids. V was pared by 6 bases and J by 1 base, with 13 bases between. Germline CDR1 reads SNHLY; CDR2 reads FYNNEI. PCR primers comprised 60 Vbeta and 13 Jbeta primers. The protocol was immunoSEQ multiplex PCR, while the TCRdb copy is restricted to in-frame clones and leaves out a portion. The sample records some 150,000 clones, around a tenth being singletons. The clonotype was recovered from a male donor in good health and CMV-seronegative. The sequenced sample was PBMCs. The chain is built from TRBV2 and TRBJ1-5; D gene uncertain. DNA for the CDR3: TGTGCCAGCAGGGCAGGACTCGAAAGCAATCAGCCCCAGCATTTT. Protein: CASRAGLESNQPQHF.